The source of this TCR beta chain is a study of blood T cell repertoires in COVID-19. Authors' data handling: From reference gene primer amplification, estimates of nucleated cell counts were derived. TCRdb keeps only in-frame clones here, not all; method: immunoSEQ multiplex PCR. D and trimming were read from the DNA, whereas the V and J calls and clone size are those reported in that table. Among 200,000 to 300,000 clones, approximately 91% were seen once, and the ten largest hold around 0.8%. Germline loops: CDR1 GTSNPN, CDR2 SVGIG (reference sequence). This CDR3 has 15 residues. With V trimmed by 5 bases and J by 5 bases, 13 bases remained unmatched.

Input material: peripheral blood. The receptor comes from a woman in her thirties with acute or convalescent COVID-19. This chain links TRBV30 with TRBJ1-2; 8 positions agree with TRBD1. The CDR3: CAWDAHGTGTYGYTF. The CDR3 DNA sequence: TGTGCCTGGGACGCACACGGGACAGGTACTTATGGCTACACCTTC.